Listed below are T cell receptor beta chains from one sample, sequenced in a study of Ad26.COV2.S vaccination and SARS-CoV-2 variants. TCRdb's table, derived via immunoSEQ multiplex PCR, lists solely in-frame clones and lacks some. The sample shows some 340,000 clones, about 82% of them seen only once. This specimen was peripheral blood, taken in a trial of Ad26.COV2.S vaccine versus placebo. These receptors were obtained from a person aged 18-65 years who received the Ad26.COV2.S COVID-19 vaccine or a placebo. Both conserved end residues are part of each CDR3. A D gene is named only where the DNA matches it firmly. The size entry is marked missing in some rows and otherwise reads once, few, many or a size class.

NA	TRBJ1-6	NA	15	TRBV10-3	CAISESQGGYSPLHF	TGTGCCATCAGTGAGTCACAGGGAGGGTATTCACCCCTCCACTTT
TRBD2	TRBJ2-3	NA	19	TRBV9	CASSEGLAGDVFSTDTQYF	TGTGCCAGCAGCGAGGGCCTAGCGGGGGATGTTTTTAGCACAGATACGCAGTATTTT
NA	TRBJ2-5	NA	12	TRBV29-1	CSGSSGQETQYF	TGCAGCGGGAGTAGCGGCCAAGAGACCCAGTACTTC
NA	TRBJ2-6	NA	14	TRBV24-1	CATGDTTGANVLTF	TGTGCCACCGGTGATACTACCGGGGCCAACGTCCTGACTTTC
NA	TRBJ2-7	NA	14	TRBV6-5	CASSYGMFSYEQYF	TGTGCCAGCAGTTACGGCATGTTTTCCTACGAGCAGTACTTC
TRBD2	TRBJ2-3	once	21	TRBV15	CATSRNTWTSGGIGGTDTQYF	TGTGCCACCAGCAGAAATACTTGGACTAGCGGGGGTATTGGGGGCACAGATACGCAGTATTTT
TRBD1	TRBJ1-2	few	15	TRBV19	CASSIGAGGRYGYTF	TGTGCCAGTAGTATAGGCGCAGGGGGTAGGTATGGCTACACCTTC
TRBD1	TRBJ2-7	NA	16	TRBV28	CASSAPGTGGHYEQYF	TGTGCCAGCAGTGCTCCGGGGACAGGGGGCCACTACGAGCAGTACTTC
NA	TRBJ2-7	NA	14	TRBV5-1	CASSLVDTGYEQYF	TGCGCCAGCAGCTTAGTCGATACAGGCTACGAGCAGTACTTC
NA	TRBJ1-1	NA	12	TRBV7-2	CASGGTFPSAFF	TGTGCCAGCGGCGGGACATTTCCCTCGGCTTTCTTT
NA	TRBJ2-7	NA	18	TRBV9	CASSSGEGRRPTSHEQYF	TGTGCCAGCAGCTCGGGCGAGGGGCGACGCCCGACCTCCCACGAGCAGTACTTC
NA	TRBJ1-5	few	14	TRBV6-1	CASSETGGNQPQHF	TGTGCCAGCAGTGAGACAGGCGGCAATCAGCCCCAGCATTTT
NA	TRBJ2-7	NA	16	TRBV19	CASSIFGPRSSYEQYF	TGTGCCAGTAGTATTTTCGGACCAAGGAGCTCCTACGAGCAGTACTTC
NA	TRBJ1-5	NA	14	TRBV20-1	CSASVGQYNQPQHF	TGCAGTGCTAGTGTCGGACAGTACAATCAGCCCCAGCATTTT
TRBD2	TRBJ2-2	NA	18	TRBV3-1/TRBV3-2	CASSQEGLAGVSSGELFF	TGTGCCAGCAGCCAAGAGGGACTAGCGGGGGTTTCGAGCGGGGAGCTGTTTTTT
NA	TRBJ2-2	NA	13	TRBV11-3	CASSLQNTGELFF	TGTGCCAGCAGCCTCCAGAACACCGGGGAGCTGTTTTTT
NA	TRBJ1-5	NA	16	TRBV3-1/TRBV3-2	CASSQTAEGDSQPQHF	TGTGCCAGCAGCCAAACCGCTGAAGGGGACTCTCAGCCCCAGCATTTT
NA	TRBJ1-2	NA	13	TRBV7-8	CASSLGEIGNYTF	TGTGCCAGCAGCTTAGGGGAAATAGGGAACTACACCTTC
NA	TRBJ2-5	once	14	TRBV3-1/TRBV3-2	CASSQGGPGETQYF	TGTGCCAGCAGCCAAGGAGGCCCAGGGGAGACCCAGTACTTC
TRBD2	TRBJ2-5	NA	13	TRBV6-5	CATSTSGGQTQYF	TGTGCCACCTCGACTAGCGGGGGGCAGACCCAGTACTTC
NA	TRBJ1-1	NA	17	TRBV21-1	CASSKTKQEPPNTEAFF	TGTGCCAGCAGCAAAACGAAACAGGAACCCCCGAACACTGAAGCTTTCTTT
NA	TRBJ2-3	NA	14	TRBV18	CASSPGGNADTQYF	TGTGCCAGCTCACCTGGAGGGAACGCAGATACGCAGTATTTT
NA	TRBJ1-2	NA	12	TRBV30	CAWRNFGYGYTF	TGTGCCTGGAGGAATTTCGGCTATGGCTACACCTTC
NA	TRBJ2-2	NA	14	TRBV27	CASSLRRVTGELFF	TGTGCCAGCAGTCTCCGACGGGTCACCGGGGAGCTGTTTTTT
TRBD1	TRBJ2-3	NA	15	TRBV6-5	CASSSTGASTDTQYF	TGTGCCAGCAGTTCTACAGGGGCCAGCACAGATACGCAGTATTTT
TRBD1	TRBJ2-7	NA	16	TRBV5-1	CASSFLNRGKIDEQYF	TGCGCCAGCAGCTTCCTAAACAGGGGGAAGATCGACGAGCAGTACTTC
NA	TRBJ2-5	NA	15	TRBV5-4	CASSFLGGRQETQYF	TGTGCCAGCAGCTTCTTAGGAGGGCGCCAAGAGACCCAGTACTTC
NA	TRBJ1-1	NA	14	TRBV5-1	CASSQTGSDTEAFF	TGCGCCAGCAGCCAAACAGGGAGCGACACTGAAGCTTTCTTT
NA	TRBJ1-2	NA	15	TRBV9	CASSARDSSNYGYTF	TGTGCCAGCAGCGCCAGGGACTCCTCGAACTATGGCTACACCTTC
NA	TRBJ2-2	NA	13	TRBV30	CASYGEAPGELFF	TGTGCCTCTTACGGGGAGGCACCCGGGGAGCTGTTTTTT
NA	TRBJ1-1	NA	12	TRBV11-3	CASSRELTEAFF	TGTGCCAGCAGCCGGGAGTTGACTGAAGCTTTCTTT
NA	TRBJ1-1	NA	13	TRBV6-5	CASRDRLNTEAFF	TGTGCCAGCAGGGACCGTTTGAACACTGAAGCTTTCTTT
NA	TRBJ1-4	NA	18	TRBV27	CASSRTSRGSLTNEKLFF	TGTGCCAGCAGTCGCACCTCCAGGGGAAGCTTAACTAATGAAAAACTGTTTTTT
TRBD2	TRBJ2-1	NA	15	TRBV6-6	CASSSAGTSDSEQFF	TGTGCCAGCAGTTCAGCCGGGACTAGCGACAGTGAGCAGTTCTTC
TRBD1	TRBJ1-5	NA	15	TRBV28	CASNRSGQGAQPQHF	TGTGCCAGCAATCGATCTGGACAGGGGGCACAGCCCCAGCATTTT
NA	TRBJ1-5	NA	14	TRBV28	CASISGDNYQPQHF	TGTGCCAGCATCAGCGGGGACAACTATCAGCCCCAGCATTTT
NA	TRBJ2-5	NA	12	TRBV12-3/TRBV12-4	CASSLAVGTQYF	TGTGCCAGCAGTTTGGCCGTCGGGACCCAGTACTTC
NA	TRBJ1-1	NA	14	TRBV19	CASSIRAQDTEAFF	TGTGCCAGTAGTATTAGGGCGCAGGACACTGAAGCTTTCTTT
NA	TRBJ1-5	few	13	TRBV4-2	CASSPGEGQPQHF	TGTGCCAGCAGCCCAGGGGAGGGTCAGCCCCAGCATTTT
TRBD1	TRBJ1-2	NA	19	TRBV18	CASSSGSGTGGSMAFGYTF	TGTGCCAGCTCATCCGGGTCCGGGACAGGTGGTTCTATGGCTTTCGGCTACACCTTC
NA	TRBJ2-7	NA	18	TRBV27	CASSPLLDSTRIVYEQYF	TGTGCCAGCAGCCCACTTTTAGACAGCACACGCATAGTATACGAGCAGTACTTC